Below, one TCR beta chain is given with its context. Antigen: not known. Here immunoSEQ multiplex PCR was the method, and the copy in TCRdb shows in-frame clones only, minus some. Of approximately 180,000 clones listed, 80% to 90% were seen once; the top ten hold more than 3.5%. The data derive from a study of T cell responses to AZD1222 COVID-19 vaccine. General study findings and limits: The sample set comprised mostly white British donors with more females, and clonal diversity was possibly underestimated. Regions 160-218 and 743-854 dominated among vaccine-associated CD4 TCRs spanning spike.

Germline values: CDR1 SQVTM, CDR2 ANQGSEA. There are 14 residues in the CDR3. Losses at the gene ends were 4 bases for V and 4 bases for J; bases not matched to a gene: 9. The source was peripheral blood, collected 28 days after the second dose of the MenACWY control vaccine. This chain connects TRBV29-1 to TRBJ1-1; 7 bases match TRBD1. The clonotype originates from an adult who received the MenACWY meningococcal vaccine as a control. The CDR3 loop reads CSVVLLAGGTEAFF. DNA for the CDR3: TGCAGCGTTGTCCTGCTGGCAGGGGGCACTGAAGCTTTCTTT.